This T cell receptor beta chain was sequenced for a study of T cell responses to AZD1222 COVID-19 vaccine. The CDR3 totals 15 residues. In germline, CDR1 is SNHLY, CDR2 FYNNEI. The ends were cut back, 8 bases at V and 10 bases at J, with 25 bases in the middle. Clones were read by immunoSEQ multiplex PCR, and TCRdb kept only the in-frame ones, dropping some. Of over 100,000 clones listed, approximately 90% are singletons. The V and J genes are TRBV2 and TRBJ2-3, with D possibly TRBD2 on 5 matching bases. The sample was peripheral blood, taken 28 days after the second AZD1222 dose. The clonotype originates from an adult who received the AZD1222 COVID-19 vaccine. CDR3 DNA sequence: TGTGCCAGCCTCTCGGGGTCGGGGATATCGATTGCGCAGTATTTT. It is translated as CASLSGSGISIAQYF.